The clone carrying this T cell receptor (beta chain) was observed a handful of times. Germline CDR1 reads SGHKS; CDR2 reads YYEKEE (reference sequence). The CDR3 runs to 16 residues. Between the trimmed V and J ends, which lost 0 bases and 7 bases, there was a span of 14 bases. The record originates from a study of blood T cell repertoires in COVID-19. The protocol was immunoSEQ multiplex PCR, while the TCRdb copy is restricted to in-frame clones and leaves out a portion. The data show 170,000 or so clones, about 80% seen once. The chain couples TRBV5-5 to TRBJ1-6; D may be TRBD1 (5 bases). This receptor was obtained from a man between 65 and 79 years old with active or convalescent COVID-19. The material sequenced was peripheral blood. The CDR3 protein is CASSLEVGRGNSPLHF. In DNA, the CDR3 is TGTGCCAGCAGCTTGGAGGTAGGGCGGGGGAATTCACCCCTCCACTTT.